The entry below describes one T cell receptor (beta chain). Its antigen has not been determined. Base qualities are missing; no much larger clone stands one base away. From the germline V gene, CDR1 is SGHRS and CDR2 is YFSETQ. Trimming at the junction amounts to 2 bases on V and 2 bases on J, and the germline ends lie 9 bases apart. The CDR3 starts with the cysteine, ends with the phenylalanine, and has 14 residues. The sequence is cut down to CDR3 DNA, 42 bases in frame from base 1. The source of the sample is a study of naive and memory T cell subsets (dated by TCRdb to about 2017). In the study overall: An open-source, UMI-based TCR alpha and beta sequencing pipeline was applied to sorted naive and memory peripheral blood T cell subsets. The functional CMV T cell responses agreed completely with IgG serology results. RNA was DNase-treated and reverse transcribed with TCR constant-region primers, mostly using SuperScript III. The study at large found these results: After error correction, only a single occurrence was seen for over 90% of naive TCR sequences, so much steeper abundance distributions were produced than in memory subsets. RNA-based TCR counts may be influenced by expression changes linked to T cell activation and differentiation. Clonotypes were defined as single alpha or beta chain sequences, not paired alpha/beta receptors. The repertoire findings for the naive and memory subsets could not be validated against a ground truth, as none was available. In both CD4 and CD8 cells, a rise in Gini index and a fall in Shannon and inverse Simpson diversity were observed from naive through CM, EM and EMRA. A few larger clonotypes were found in naive repertoires, especially CD8, and these larger clonotypes were possibly memory cells re-expressing CD45RA. A power law was followed by TCR abundance, with an exponent that differed between naive and memory subsets but was consistent across the three individuals.

TCR alpha and beta chain libraries were amplified separately from the second PCR step onward. Donor CMV status was determined by IFNgamma production from CD4+ T cells after overnight stimulation of fresh PBMCs with CMV viral lysate. Using Miltenyi beads, CD4 T cells were first positively selected, and CD8 T cells were then positively selected from the CD4-negative fraction. After staining for CD3, CD4, CD8, CD45RA, CD27 and a live/dead dye, cells were sorted on a BD Aria II into four subsets based on CD45RA and CD27. Blood was obtained from a few healthy volunteers, and the blood from each volunteer was fractionated into CD4 and CD8 T cells and subsequently into four differentiation subsets. About 0.11 L of peripheral blood was taken from each donor, and PBMC were separated by density-gradient centrifugation on Ficoll-Paque PLUS. The sorted cells were lysed in RLT buffer, after which RNA was extracted using a Qiagen RNeasy kit and kept at -80 degrees C.

Libraries were constructed by UMI-ligation and nested PCR. An equimolar mix of two oligonucleotides covering both TRBC1 and TRBC2 was used as the beta constant-region primer. The ligated cDNA went through four rounds of PCR with nested alpha and beta constant-region primers together with the SP2 primer. A single-stranded oligonucleotide carrying the SP2 primer and a 12-nucleotide UMI was ligated to the 3' end of the cDNA by T4 RNA ligase 1. The ligation reaction was incubated at 16°C for roughly 18-24 hours. PCR2 was usually performed as a SYBR Green qPCR and halted at a preset threshold so that over-amplification would not occur. Every purification after the first one was done using Agencourt AMPure XP magnetic beads. Library amounts were measured by Qubit and library quality was assessed on a TapeStation, where the main peak was expected at around 650 bp. Pooled libraries were sequenced on an Illumina MiSeq with v2 2x251 paired-end kits, typically giving about 0.95-2.2 million reads per sample. Libraries were pooled at about 4.3 nM per sample, and roughly 4.5-7.5% PhiX was added to improve cluster recognition. As for how the authors treated the data: Using tag matching that tolerated one base-pair mismatch, Decombinator assigned V and J genes to FASTQ reads that had been processed by Demultiplexor. By using UMIs, Collapsinator corrected both sequencing errors and the frequency errors caused by PCR heterogeneity. CDR3Translator translated TCRs and extracted CDR3s from the conserved cysteine to the FGXG phenylalanine, flagging non-productive sequences. Gini, Shannon entropy and inverse Simpson indices were computed after subsampling the repertoires to the same number of UMI-defined TCRs. Clonotype abundance distributions were fitted to a power law by maximum likelihood within the linear range. On one naive CD8 sample, the pipeline and MIGEC gave similar UMI counts, unique TCR numbers and clonal distributions. In one analysis, naive TCRs also found in any memory subset of the same donor were removed from the naive repertoire. Repertoires were searched for around 7,300 CMV-associated CDR3 sequences compiled from VDJdb and a published dataset. TCRdb applied fastp at Q25 and MiXCR to the public reads, then kept only in-frame beta chains. Each CDR3 protein gets just one entry, which takes the most common genes and DNA from the rows behind it. TCRdb's processing, not the authors', yielded these V and J calls. This sample holds approximately 90,000 distinct CDR3 sequences; roughly 12% were observed only once. The biggest ten clones account for more than 0.11% of the sample.

Sequencing input: naive CD4+ T cells from blood. Taken with the paper, the label for cell subset or site translates to: naive T cells, CD45RA high CD27+. The rearranged segments are TRBV5-1 and TRBJ2-3; the D gene lacks a confident call. The TCR was taken from a human donor in good health. The DNA is as follows: TGCGCCAGCAGCTTTAACTGGATCACAGATACGCAGTATTTT. It encodes CASSFNWITDTQYF.